This T cell receptor (beta chain) was captured in a study of blood T cell repertoires in COVID-19. Data came from immunoSEQ multiplex PCR; TCRdb stores just in-frame clones and leaves some out. The table includes some 230,000 clones, around 83% detected once. The CDR3 runs to 18 residues. Unmatched junction bases numbered 15, after V lost 3 bases and J lost 7 bases. CDR1 MNHEY and CDR2 SMNVEV come from the germline V gene (reference sequence). This clone has only one observation. Sequences were obtained from peripheral blood. This chain joins TRBV27 and TRBJ2-1, with 10 bases identical to TRBD2. This clonotype was obtained from a woman aged 45-65 years with COVID-19, enrolled during active disease. In nucleotides, the CDR3 is TGTGCCAGCAGTTTTTCTATAACAGCGGGGGGGCCCCGGAATGAGCAGTTCTTC. It translates to CASSFSITAGGPRNEQFF.